What follows describes a single TCR beta chain. The data stem from a study of T-cell reconstitution after alpha-beta-depleted transplantation in children. The TCRbeta library was prepared with unique molecular identifiers. From the PCR reads, TCRdb called clonotypes with MiXCR, one entry per CDR3 protein. The data show about 460,000 distinct CDR3 sequences, 9.5% to 15% seen once. Germline CDR1 reads SGHAT; CDR2 reads FQNNGV. The CDR3 is 15 amino acids. The V gene lost 5 bases and the J gene lost 1 base, with 14 bases spanning the gap. The V and J genes are TRBV11-2 and TRBJ2-5; possible D gene TRBD1, 6 bases. The receptor was isolated from a human donor who donated a stem cell graft to a child with combined immunodeficiency. The sequences come from PBMCs from the stem cell graft donor, collected from the stem cell graft. The CDR3 nucleotides read TGTGCCAGCAGCGCCGGAACAGGGATCCAAGAGACCCAGTACTTC. Translating it yields CASSAGTGIQETQYF.